A single sample gave rise to the 25 T cell receptor beta chains below, sequenced in a study of T cells in Graves' hyperthyroidism and ophthalmopathy (dated by TCRdb to about 2019). The receptor library was made with multiplex PCR. Sequencer: Illumina HiSeq 2000. The TCR beta CDR3 regions were amplified from the RNA transcripts. The TCR CDR3 was subjected to a first round of RT-PCR using the HTBI primer set and the Qiagen OneStep RT-PCR kit. TCRdb passed the public sequencing reads through fastp at Q25 and MiXCR, retaining productive beta sequences. A single entry per CDR3 protein holds the most common genes and DNA from its merged rows. The sample table lists a few hundred thousand distinct CDR3 sequences, 15% of them with a count of one. The ten most abundant clones make up about 31% of the sample. Input material: blood. The receptors here all came from a woman aged 30 to 39 with Graves' hyperthyroidism.

This clonotype was counted at least ten times. This chain links TRBV20-1 with TRBJ2-3; D is possibly TRBD2 (7 bases). V was shortened by 6 bases and J by 0 bases, with 25 bases between the two germline ends. CDR1 is DFQATT, CDR2 SNEGSKA, per germline (reference sequence). The CDR3 has 18 amino acids. The CDR3 DNA is TGCAGTGCGACCGAAAGGGGGGGGTTTATAACTAGCACAGATACGCAGTATTTT. It yields the protein CSATERGGFITSTDTQYF.

Ten or more counts support this clonotype. The chain is built from TRBV7-2 and TRBJ2-1; 10 nucleotides agree with TRBD2. The V and J ends lost 2 bases and 4 bases, in that order; junction bases with no gene match: 2. CDR3 length: 15 amino acids. Germline V gives CDR1 SGHTA, CDR2 FQGNSA. CDR3 bases: TGTGCCAGCAGCTTAATGACTAGCGGGTACAATGAGCAGTTCTTC. This translates into CASSLMTSGYNEQFF.

This chain connects TRBV29-1 to TRBJ1-1, with unresolved D. This CDR3 spans 11 amino acids. The germline V gene has CDR1 SQVTM and CDR2 ANQGSEA. V lost 5 bases to trimming and J lost 4 bases, with 8 bases between them. DNA of the CDR3: TGCAGCGTTACCCTGAGCACTGAAGCTTTCTTT. This encodes CSVTLSTEAFF. The full variable domain, its missing parts supplied by reference TRBV29-1 and TRBJ1-1, is SAVISQKPSRDICQRGTSLTIQCQVDSQVTMMFWYRQQPGQSLTLIATANQGSEATYESGFVIDKFPISRPNLTFSTLTVSNMSPEDSSIYLCSVTLSTEAFFGQGTRLTVV.

As to this clonotype: The junction departs from germline at one end; a sequencing error may be responsible. The chain carries TRBV5-5 and TRBJ1-1, with D uncertain. Germline V CDR1 and CDR2: SGHKS, YYEKEE (reference sequence). This CDR3 has 15 residues. CDR3 DNA: TGTGTCAGCAGCTTGTCTTGGTCTTCGAACACTGAAGCTTTCTTT. Protein: CVSSLSWSSNTEAFF.

This clonotype was picked up many times. The V call is TRBV18, the J call TRBJ2-5, with 13 bases that match TRBD2. The germline CDR1 and CDR2 sequences are KGHSH and LQKENI. Germline trimming cut 5 bases from V and 4 bases from J; bases unmatched to any gene: 10. The CDR3 loop spans 17 amino acids. CDR3 in amino acids: CASSTLTSGRFIETQYF. In DNA form, the CDR3 reads TGTGCCAGCTCAACTTTGACTAGCGGGAGGTTTATAGAGACCCAGTACTTC. Drawing the rest from reference TRBV18 and TRBJ2-5, the complete variable domain is NAGVMQNPRHLVRRRGQEARLRCSPMKGHSHVYWYRQLPEEGLKFMVYLQKENIIDESGMPKERFSAEFPKEGPSILRIQQVVRGDSAAYFCASSTLTSGRFIETQYFGPGTRLLVL.

This clonotype was recorded many times. The V gene is TRBV2, the J gene TRBJ2-7; unclear D gene. CDR1 is SNHLY and CDR2 is FYNNEI in the germline V gene. The CDR3 length is 11 residues. Trimming stripped 8 bases from V and 2 bases from J, with 7 bases between. CDR3 sequence (DNA): TGTGCCAGCTCCATAACCTACGAGCAGTACTTC. Protein product: CASSITYEQYF.

The table lists this clonotype with many counts. This chain connects TRBV28 to TRBJ2-1, with 7 bases fitting TRBD1. The V gene end was trimmed by 5 bases and the J gene end by 9 bases; junction bases not matched to a gene: 16. The CDR3 covers 16 residues. Germline loops: CDR1 MDHEN, CDR2 SYDVKM. The CDR3 DNA follows: TGTGCCAGCAGTACCCAGGGGGTTAAGGAGCCTAGTGAGCAGTTCTTC. It codes for CASSTQGVKEPSEQFF.

This clonotype was counted a few times. The chain links TRBV19 to TRBJ2-3, with a possible D match to TRBD1 (6 bases). CDR1 is LNHDA, CDR2 SQIVND, per germline (reference sequence). The CDR3 is 14 residues long. Trimming stripped 4 bases from V and 5 bases from J, with 13 bases between. The CDR3 region has the DNA TGTGCCAGTAGTACTTACAGGGCTGAAGATACGCAGTATTTT. Amino acids: CASSTYRAEDTQYF.

This clonotype showed up just a few times. This sequence may be a read error, since a much larger clone differs from it by one base. This chain joins TRBV3-1 and TRBJ2-2; the D is unclear. CDR1 is LGHDT and CDR2 is YNNKEL in the germline V gene (reference sequence). The CDR3 runs to 11 residues. This chain's CDR3 is CAGSTEGELFF. For the CDR3, the DNA is TGTGCCGGCAGCACCGAGGGGGAGCTGTTTTTT.

This clonotype was recorded at least ten times. V gene TRBV20-1 combines with J gene TRBJ1-2; 8 nucleotides line up with TRBD1. Trimming took 7 bases from V and 1 from J; bases not matched to a gene: 5. The CDR3 spans 13 residues. The germline V gene encodes CDR1 DFQATT and CDR2 SNEGSKA (reference sequence). Here the CDR3 DNA reads TGCAGTGGCCCGGACAGGGTTAACTATGGCTACACCTTC. Residues: CSGPDRVNYGYTF.

The chain combines TRBV3-1 with TRBJ2-3; TRBD2 agrees at 8 bases. The CDR3 has 14 amino acids. Germline CDR1 is LGHDT and CDR2 is YNNKEL (reference sequence). V lost 7 bases to trimming and J lost 9 bases; unmatched junction nucleotides: 12. This CDR3 reads CASIPSGGAWTQYF. The CDR3 DNA reads as TGTGCCAGCATTCCCAGCGGGGGCGCATGGACGCAGTATTTT.

There are many counts of this clonotype. V gene TRBV5-1 combines with J gene TRBJ2-7, with D possibly TRBD2 on 5 matching bases. The germline V gene encodes CDR1 SGHRS and CDR2 YFSETQ. The CDR3 consists of 15 residues. The V and J ends lost 1 base and 2 bases respectively, with 13 bases between them. The CDR3 sequence is CASSLYFGGTYEQYF. CDR3 in DNA: TGCGCCAGCAGCTTGTATTTCGGAGGCACCTACGAGCAGTACTTC.

This clonotype was seen ten or more times. J is TRBJ2-5 and V is TRBV20-1; 8 bases fit TRBD1. CDR1 is DFQATT, CDR2 SNEGSKA, per germline (reference sequence). V was pared by 5 bases and J by 1 base, with 6 bases of the junction left unmatched. The CDR3 totals 14 residues. The CDR3 loop is CSAGLTGGQETQYF. The CDR3 DNA sequence: TGCAGTGCTGGACTCACAGGGGGCCAAGAGACCCAGTACTTC.

This clonotype was detected many times. The V gene is TRBV5-6, the J gene TRBJ1-2; no definite D call. The length of the CDR3 is 12 residues. V was shortened by 4 bases and J by 5 bases, with 9 bases between the two germline ends. Germline loops: CDR1 SGHDT, CDR2 YYEEEE. CDR3 protein: CASSTTMYGYTF. Written as DNA, the CDR3 is TGTGCCAGCAGCACGACAATGTATGGCTACACCTTC.

The V gene is TRBV5-1, the J gene TRBJ1-2; TRBD1 aligns across 10 bases. Trimming at V came to 4 bases and at J to 7 bases, leaving 4 bases not matched to a gene. Germline V gives CDR1 SGHRS, CDR2 YFSETQ. The CDR3 runs to 13 residues. The CDR3 DNA reads as TGCGCCAGCAGCCCCGACAGGGGGCCTGGCTACACCTTC. Protein sequence: CASSPDRGPGYTF.

This clonotype was seen many times. This chain links TRBV7-2 with TRBJ1-5, with D possibly being TRBD1 (6 bases). CDR3 length equals 15 residues. With 2 bases removed from V and 9 bases from J, the gap between germline ends came to 17 bases. Per the germline V gene, CDR1 is SGHTA and CDR2 is FQGNSA. The CDR3 region has the DNA TGTGCCAGCAGCTTATCTGGACAGCCCAATGTGCCCCAGCATTTT. This sequence encodes CASSLSGQPNVPQHF.

Points on this clonotype: A read error may account for a junction end that differs from germline. The rearrangement joins TRBV11-2 to TRBJ2-3; 8 nucleotides match TRBD2. This CDR3 is 16 amino acids long. Germline V CDR1 and CDR2: SGHAT, FQNNGV. Here the CDR3 DNA reads TGTGCCAGCGGCTTAGATGGAGCGGGAGCCGCCAGAACGCAGTATTTT. Encoded protein: CASGLDGAGAARTQYF.

Many counts were recorded for this clonotype. This rearrangement joins TRBV30 to TRBJ2-2, with D perhaps assigned TRBD1 or TRBD2 (5 bases each). This CDR3 is built from 16 residues. Germline V gene data show CDR1 as GTSNPN and CDR2 as SVGIG (reference sequence). Deletions cut 4 bases from V and 1 base from J, with 16 bases between. CDR3 bases: TGTGCCTGGATGGGCCCGGGACGCGGGAACACCGGGGAGCTGTTTTTT. This encodes CAWMGPGRGNTGELFF.

This clonotype has just a few counts. The V call is TRBV10-3, the J call TRBJ2-7; possibly TRBD1 or TRBD2 for D (5 bases each). V lost 9 bases, J lost 5 bases, and 17 bases lay in between. There are 13 residues in the CDR3. Germline V gives CDR1 ENHRY, CDR2 SYGVKD. CDR3 loop: CAINRDPRDEQYF. CDR3 nucleotide sequence: TGTGCCATAAATCGGGACCCGAGGGACGAGCAGTACTTC.

The table lists this clonotype with many counts. The rearrangement uses TRBV18 and TRBJ2-1; no reliable D call. This CDR3 is 14 amino acids long. Germline values: CDR1 KGHSH, CDR2 LQKENI. Trimming removed 2 bases from V and 10 bases from J, with 15 bases in between. Here the CDR3 DNA reads TGTGCCAGCTCACCAACTCCTGGGCGGTCCGAGCAGTTCTTC. Its translation is CASSPTPGRSEQFF.

This clonotype was recorded many times. V is TRBV3-1 and J is TRBJ2-1, with D perhaps matching TRBD1 (6 bases). The CDR3 is 14 amino acids. Germline assignment: CDR1 LGHDT and CDR2 YNNKEL (reference sequence). V gave up 4 bases and J gave up 10 bases, with 17 bases separating them. The CDR3 reads CASSRSRTVNEQFF. CDR3 DNA sequence: TGTGCCAGCAGCCGCTCGCGGACAGTAAACGAGCAGTTCTTC.

The table lists this clonotype with many counts. V and J are TRBV24-1 and TRBJ2-1; D remains ambiguous. Germline CDR1 and CDR2: KGHDR and SFDVKD. The CDR3 covers 12 residues. V was shortened by 5 bases and J by 7 bases, with 8 bases between the two germline ends. The CDR3 DNA reads as TGTGCCACCAGTGGGATAGGGAATGAGCAGTTCTTC. Its translation: CATSGIGNEQFF.

The rearrangement uses TRBV5-1 and TRBJ2-7; 9 nucleotides match TRBD2. This CDR3 region has 14 residues. From germline, CDR1 is SGHRS and CDR2 YFSETQ. V lost 1 base to trimming and J lost 5 bases; unmatched junction nucleotides: 4. Here the CDR3 reads CASSLSSGTNEQYF. CDR3 DNA: TGCGCCAGCAGCTTGTCTAGCGGGACCAACGAGCAGTACTTC. The full variable domain, its missing parts supplied by reference TRBV5-1 and TRBJ2-7, is KAGVTQTPRYLIKTRGQQVTLSCSPISGHRSVSWYQQTPGQGLQFLFEYFSETQRNKGNFPGRFSGRQFSNSRSEMNVSTLELGDSALYLCASSLSSGTNEQYFGPGTRLTVT.

This clonotype was detected many times. The chain couples TRBV30 to TRBJ2-3; maybe TRBD1 (6 bases). Trimming stripped 1 base from V and 9 bases from J, with 11 bases between. Germline CDR1 is GTSNPN and CDR2 is SVGIG (reference sequence). This CDR3 is built from 12 residues. CDR3 sequence reads: CAWSAGQRTQYF. The CDR3 nucleotides are TGTGCCTGGAGTGCTGGACAGCGCACGCAGTATTTT.

The gene calls are TRBV5-4 and TRBJ2-7; 8 bases align to TRBD1. There are 15 residues in the CDR3. CDR1 is SGHNT and CDR2 is YYREEE in the germline V gene (reference sequence). J gave up 2 bases and V 1 base, and 5 bases lay outside the gene matches. In DNA form, the CDR3 reads TGTGCCAGCAGCTTGATGACAGGGGCTGCCTACGAGCAGTACTTC. Translating gives CASSLMTGAAYEQYF.